This TCR beta chain was recorded in a study of T cell repertoires in cytomegalovirus infection. The study's findings and limits: Dominating the ex vivo response were TCR beta clonotypes that were CMV-specific and HLA-C-restricted.

There are a few counts of this clonotype. Its antigen is unknown. Germline V gives CDR1 MRHNA, CDR2 SNTAGT. V dropped 2 bases and J dropped 2 bases, with 13 bases sitting between them. The CDR3 is made up of 16 amino acids. TCRdb reprocessed the reads with MiXCR, giving one entry per CDR3 protein. This table has about 130,000 distinct CDR3 sequences, 30% to 40% appearing once. Sample: CD8+ T cells from cultured PBMCs, taken from culture after CMV antigen stimulation. The V and J genes are TRBV6-4 and TRBJ2-1, with TRBD2 as a possible D gene (6 bases). The TCR comes from a human donor in good health (CMV status not recorded). Some clones in this sample may be carry-over from other donors' samples. The CDR3 sequence: CASSDTGVWAYNEQFF. Written as DNA, the CDR3 is TGTGCCAGCAGTGACACGGGGGTATGGGCCTACAATGAGCAGTTCTTC.